This T cell receptor (beta chain) was documented in a study of cytomegalovirus exposure and HLA in healthy donors. Primers included in the PCR were 60 Vbeta and 13 Jbeta primers. Sequencing used immunoSEQ multiplex PCR; TCRdb keeps in-frame clones, though not all of them. The sample holds about 160,000 clones, 75% seen once. The CDR3 contains 18 residues. V dropped 4 bases and J dropped 7 bases, with 25 bases sitting between them. Per germline, CDR1 LGHNA and CDR2 YSLEER. The clonotype was recovered from a man between 18 and 29 years old in good health and CMV-seronegative. Sequenced sample: PBMCs. The chain joins TRBV4-3 to TRBJ1-4; D possibly corresponds to TRBD1 (6 bases). The CDR3 reads CASSPQREGDTGGEKLFF. CDR3 DNA sequence: TGCGCCAGCAGCCCTCAAAGGGAAGGGGACACGGGTGGTGAAAAACTGTTTTTT.